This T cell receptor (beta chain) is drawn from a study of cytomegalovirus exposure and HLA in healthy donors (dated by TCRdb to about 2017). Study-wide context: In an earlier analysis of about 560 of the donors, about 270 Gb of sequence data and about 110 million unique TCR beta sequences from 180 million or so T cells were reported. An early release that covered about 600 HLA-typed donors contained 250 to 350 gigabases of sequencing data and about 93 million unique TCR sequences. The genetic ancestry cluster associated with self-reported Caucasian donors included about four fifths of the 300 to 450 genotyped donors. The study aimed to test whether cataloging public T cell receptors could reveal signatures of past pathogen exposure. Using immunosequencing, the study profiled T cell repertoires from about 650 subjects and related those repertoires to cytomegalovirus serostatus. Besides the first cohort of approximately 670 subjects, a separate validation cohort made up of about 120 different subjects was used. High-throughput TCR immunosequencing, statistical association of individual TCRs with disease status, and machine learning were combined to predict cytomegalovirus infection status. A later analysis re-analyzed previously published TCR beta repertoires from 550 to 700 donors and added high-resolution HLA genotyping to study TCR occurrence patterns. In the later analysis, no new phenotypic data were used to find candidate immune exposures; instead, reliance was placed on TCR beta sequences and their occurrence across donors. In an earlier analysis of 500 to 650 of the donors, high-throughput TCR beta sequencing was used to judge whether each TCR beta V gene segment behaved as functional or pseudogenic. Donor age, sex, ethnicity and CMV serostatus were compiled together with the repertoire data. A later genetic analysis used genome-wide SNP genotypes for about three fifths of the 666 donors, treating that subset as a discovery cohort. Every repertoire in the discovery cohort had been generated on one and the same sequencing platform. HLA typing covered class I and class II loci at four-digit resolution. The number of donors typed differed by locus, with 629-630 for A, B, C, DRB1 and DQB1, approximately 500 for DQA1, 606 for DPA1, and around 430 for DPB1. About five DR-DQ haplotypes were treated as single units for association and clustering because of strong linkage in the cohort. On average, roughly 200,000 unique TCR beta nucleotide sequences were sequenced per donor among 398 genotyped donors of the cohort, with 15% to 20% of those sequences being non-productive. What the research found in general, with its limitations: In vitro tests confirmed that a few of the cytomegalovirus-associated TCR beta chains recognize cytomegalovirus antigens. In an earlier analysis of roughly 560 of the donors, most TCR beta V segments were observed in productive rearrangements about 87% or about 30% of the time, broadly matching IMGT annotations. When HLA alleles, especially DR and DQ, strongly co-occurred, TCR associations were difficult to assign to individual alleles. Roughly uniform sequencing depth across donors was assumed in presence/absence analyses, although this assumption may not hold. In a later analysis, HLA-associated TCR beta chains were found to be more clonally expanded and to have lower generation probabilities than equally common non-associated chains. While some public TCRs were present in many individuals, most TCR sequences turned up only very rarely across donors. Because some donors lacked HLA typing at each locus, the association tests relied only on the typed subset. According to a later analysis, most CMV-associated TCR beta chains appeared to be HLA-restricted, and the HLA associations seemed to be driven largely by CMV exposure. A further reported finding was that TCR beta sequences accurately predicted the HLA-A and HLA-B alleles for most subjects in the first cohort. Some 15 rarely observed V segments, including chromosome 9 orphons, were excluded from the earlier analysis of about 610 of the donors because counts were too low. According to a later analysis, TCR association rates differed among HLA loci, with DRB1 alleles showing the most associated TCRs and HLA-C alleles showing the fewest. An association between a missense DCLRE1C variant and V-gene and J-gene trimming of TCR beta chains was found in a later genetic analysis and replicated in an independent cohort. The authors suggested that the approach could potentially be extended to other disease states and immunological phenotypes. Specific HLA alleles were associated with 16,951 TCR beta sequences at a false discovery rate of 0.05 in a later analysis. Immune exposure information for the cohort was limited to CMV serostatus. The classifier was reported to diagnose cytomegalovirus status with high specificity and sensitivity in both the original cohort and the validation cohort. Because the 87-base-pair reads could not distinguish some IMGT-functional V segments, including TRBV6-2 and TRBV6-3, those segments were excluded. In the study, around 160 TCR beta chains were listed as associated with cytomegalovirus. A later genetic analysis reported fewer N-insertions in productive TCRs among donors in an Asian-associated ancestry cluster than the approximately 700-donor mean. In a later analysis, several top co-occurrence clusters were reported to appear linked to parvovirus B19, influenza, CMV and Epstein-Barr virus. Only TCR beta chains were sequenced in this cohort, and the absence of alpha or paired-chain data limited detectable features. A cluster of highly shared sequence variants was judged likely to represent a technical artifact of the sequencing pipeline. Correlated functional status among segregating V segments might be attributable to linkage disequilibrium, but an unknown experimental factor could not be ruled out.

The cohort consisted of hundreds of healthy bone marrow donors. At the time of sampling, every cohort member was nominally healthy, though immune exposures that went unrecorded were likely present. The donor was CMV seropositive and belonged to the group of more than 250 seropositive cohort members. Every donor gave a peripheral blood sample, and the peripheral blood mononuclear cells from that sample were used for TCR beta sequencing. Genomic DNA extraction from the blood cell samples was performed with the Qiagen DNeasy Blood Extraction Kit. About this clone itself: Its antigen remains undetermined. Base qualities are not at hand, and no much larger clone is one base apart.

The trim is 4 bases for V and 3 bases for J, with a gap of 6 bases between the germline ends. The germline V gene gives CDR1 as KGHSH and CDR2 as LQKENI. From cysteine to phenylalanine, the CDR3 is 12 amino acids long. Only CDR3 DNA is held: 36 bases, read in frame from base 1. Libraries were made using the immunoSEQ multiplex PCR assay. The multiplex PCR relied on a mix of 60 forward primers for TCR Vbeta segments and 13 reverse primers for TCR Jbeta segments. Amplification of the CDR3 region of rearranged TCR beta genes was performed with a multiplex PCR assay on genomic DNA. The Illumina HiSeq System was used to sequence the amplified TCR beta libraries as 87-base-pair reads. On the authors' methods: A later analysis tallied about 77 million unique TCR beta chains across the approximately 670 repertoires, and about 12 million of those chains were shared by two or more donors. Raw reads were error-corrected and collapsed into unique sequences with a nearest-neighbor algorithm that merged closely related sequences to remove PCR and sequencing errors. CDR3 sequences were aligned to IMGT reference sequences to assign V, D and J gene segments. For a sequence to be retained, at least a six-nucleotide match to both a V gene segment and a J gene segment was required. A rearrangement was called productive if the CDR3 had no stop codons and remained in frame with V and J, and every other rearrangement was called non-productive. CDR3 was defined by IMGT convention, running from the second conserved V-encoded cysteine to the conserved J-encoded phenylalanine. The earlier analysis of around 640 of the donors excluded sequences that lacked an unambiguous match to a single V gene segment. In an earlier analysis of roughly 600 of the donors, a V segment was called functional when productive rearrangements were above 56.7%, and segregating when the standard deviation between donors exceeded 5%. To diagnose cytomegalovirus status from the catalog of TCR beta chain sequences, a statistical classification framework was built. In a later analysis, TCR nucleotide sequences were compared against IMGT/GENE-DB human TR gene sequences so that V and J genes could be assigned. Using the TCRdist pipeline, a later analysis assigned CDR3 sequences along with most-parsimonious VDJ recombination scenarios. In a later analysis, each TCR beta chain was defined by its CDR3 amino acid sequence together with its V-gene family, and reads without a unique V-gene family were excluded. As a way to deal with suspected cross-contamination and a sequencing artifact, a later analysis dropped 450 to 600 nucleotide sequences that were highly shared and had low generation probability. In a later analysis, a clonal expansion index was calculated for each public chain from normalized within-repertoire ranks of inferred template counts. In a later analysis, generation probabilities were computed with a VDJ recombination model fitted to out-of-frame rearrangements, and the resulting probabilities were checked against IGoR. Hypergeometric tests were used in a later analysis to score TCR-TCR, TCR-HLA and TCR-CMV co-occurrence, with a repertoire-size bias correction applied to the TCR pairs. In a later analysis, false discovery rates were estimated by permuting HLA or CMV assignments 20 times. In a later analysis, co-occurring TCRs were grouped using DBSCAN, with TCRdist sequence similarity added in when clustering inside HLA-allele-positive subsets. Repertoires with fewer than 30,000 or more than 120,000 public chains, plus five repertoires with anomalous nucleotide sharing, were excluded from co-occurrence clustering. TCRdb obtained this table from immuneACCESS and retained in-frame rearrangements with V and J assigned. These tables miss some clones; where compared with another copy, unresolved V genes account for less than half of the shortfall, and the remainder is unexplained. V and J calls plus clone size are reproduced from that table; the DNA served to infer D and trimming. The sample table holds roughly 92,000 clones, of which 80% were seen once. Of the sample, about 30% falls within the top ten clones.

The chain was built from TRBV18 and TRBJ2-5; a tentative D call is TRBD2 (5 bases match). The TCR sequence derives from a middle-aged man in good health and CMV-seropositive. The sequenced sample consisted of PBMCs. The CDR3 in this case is CASSRGEETQYF. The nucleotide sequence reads TGTGCCAGCTCACGGGGAGAAGAGACCCAGTACTTC.